This T cell receptor (beta chain) stems from a study of a mutant IDH1 vaccine in newly diagnosed glioma. Overall study: First vaccine doses came 4-6 weeks after radiotherapy alone, or with temozolomide cycles. Treated patients, roughly 62% male and roughly 40% female, averaged about 40 years of age.

The time point here: week 35, safety follow-up. Doses comprised 300 ug of mutant IDH1 20-mer peptide each, plus topical imiquimod. The study enrolled donors with new WHO grade 3 or 4 IDH1-mutant, ATRX-lost astrocytomas. Comment on this clone: Its antigen is unknown.

Whole-study results and caveats: Pseudoprogression showed no apparent link to changes in top peripheral T cell clonotypes.

The CDR3 totals 16 residues. Germline V gene data show CDR1 as SGHTA and CDR2 as FQGNSA. The junction had 12 bases not matched to a gene; V was cut back by 6 bases and J by 3 bases. Repertoires were generated with immunoSEQ multiplex PCR, while TCRdb's copy carries only in-frame clones and drops some. Of tens of thousands of clones in the sample, roughly 84% were seen once. Specimen: PBMCs, collected from a glioma patient whose treatment included an IDH1 peptide vaccine. The V and J genes are TRBV7-2 and TRBJ2-5; 8 nucleotides line up with TRBD2. This TCR was sampled from a woman under 30 with glioma. The CDR3 reads CASRKRATSAEETQYF. CDR3 in DNA: TGTGCCAGCAGGAAAAGGGCGACTAGCGCCGAAGAGACCCAGTACTTC.